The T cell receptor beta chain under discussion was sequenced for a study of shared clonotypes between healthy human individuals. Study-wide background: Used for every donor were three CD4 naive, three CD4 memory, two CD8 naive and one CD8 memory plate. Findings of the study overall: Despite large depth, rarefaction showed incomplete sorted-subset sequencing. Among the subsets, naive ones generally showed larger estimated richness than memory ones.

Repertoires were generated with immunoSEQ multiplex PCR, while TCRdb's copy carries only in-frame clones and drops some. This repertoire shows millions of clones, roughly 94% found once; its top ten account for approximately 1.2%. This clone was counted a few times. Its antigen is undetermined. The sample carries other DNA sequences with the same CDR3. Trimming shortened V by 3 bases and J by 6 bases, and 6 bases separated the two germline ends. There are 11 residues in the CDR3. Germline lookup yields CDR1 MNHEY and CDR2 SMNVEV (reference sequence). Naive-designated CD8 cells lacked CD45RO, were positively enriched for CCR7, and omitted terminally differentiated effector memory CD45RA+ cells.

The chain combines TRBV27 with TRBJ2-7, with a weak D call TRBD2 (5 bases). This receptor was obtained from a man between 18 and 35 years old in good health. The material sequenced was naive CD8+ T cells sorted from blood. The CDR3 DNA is TGTGCCAGCAGTTTCGGGGTCGAGCAGTACTTC. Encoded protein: CASSFGVEQYF.